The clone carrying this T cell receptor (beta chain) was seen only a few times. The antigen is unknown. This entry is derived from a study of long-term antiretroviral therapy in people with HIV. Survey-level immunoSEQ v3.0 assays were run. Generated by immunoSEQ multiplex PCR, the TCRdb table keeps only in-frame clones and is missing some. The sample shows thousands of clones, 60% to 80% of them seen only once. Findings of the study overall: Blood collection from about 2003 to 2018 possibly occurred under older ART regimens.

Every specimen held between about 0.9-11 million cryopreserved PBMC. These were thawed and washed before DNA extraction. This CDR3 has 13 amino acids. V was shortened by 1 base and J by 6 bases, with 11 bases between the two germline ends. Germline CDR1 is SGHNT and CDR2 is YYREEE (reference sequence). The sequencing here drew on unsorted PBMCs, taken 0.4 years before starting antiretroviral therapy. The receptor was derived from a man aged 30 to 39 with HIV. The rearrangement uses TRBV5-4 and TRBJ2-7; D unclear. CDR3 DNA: TGTGCCAGCAGCTTGCTGGTTGTAGGCGAGCAGTACTTC. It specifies CASSLLVVGEQYF.